This T cell receptor (beta chain) was documented in a study of blood T cell repertoires in COVID-19. Study-level information: The United States, Italy and Spain supplied acute and convalescent COVID-19 samples. In each case, the material was cDNA or gDNA derived from T cells, B-cell-depleted T cells, or PBMCs.

The CDR3 loop spans 16 amino acids. Germline CDR1 is SGHRS and CDR2 is YFSETQ. The junction had 7 bases not matched to a gene; V was cut back by 4 bases and J by 3 bases. Original analysis: Amplified reference gene primers provided the basis for estimating nucleated cell counts. Profiled with immunoSEQ multiplex PCR; TCRdb holds only in-frame clones, not every one. V and J calls and clone size are as listed in that table; D and trimming were resolved from the DNA. Of around 60,000 clones in the sample, around 90% were seen once. Sequencing used peripheral blood. The chain has TRBV5-1 and TRBJ1-6, with 7 nucleotides matching TRBD1. This clonotype was sampled from a man aged 55 to 70 with active COVID-19. CDR3 residues: CASSKGQSNYNSPLHF. Here the CDR3 DNA reads TGCGCCAGCAGCAAGGGACAGAGTAACTATAATTCACCCCTCCACTTT.